A single sample gave rise to the 21 T cell receptor beta chains below, sequenced in a study of T cell responses to AZD1222 COVID-19 vaccine. The protocol was immunoSEQ multiplex PCR, while the TCRdb copy is restricted to in-frame clones and leaves out a portion. The sample consists of roughly 110,000 clones, 80% to 95% of them appearing once. The source material was peripheral blood, sampled 28 days after the second AZD1222 dose. These receptors all come from an adult who received the AZD1222 COVID-19 vaccine.

The chain has TRBV5-1 and TRBJ2-1, with 10 bases fitting TRBD1. The CDR3 loop spans 17 amino acids. The germline CDR1 and CDR2 sequences are SGHRS and YFSETQ. V trimming: 1 base; J trimming: 5 bases; junction bases outside the gene matches: 9. The CDR3 loop reads CASSLLAGTGEHNEQFF. CDR3 nucleotides: TGCGCCAGCAGCTTGCTAGCAGGGACAGGGGAACACAATGAGCAGTTCTTC.

CDR3 DNA: TGTGCCAGCAGCTTAGCGGGGGGGCCCGGAGATACGCAGTATTTT. It yields the protein CASSLAGGPGDTQYF. This rearrangement joins TRBV6-6 to TRBJ2-3; TRBD2 matches 11 bases. Losses at the gene ends were 6 bases for V and 5 bases for J; bases not matched to a gene: 7. This CDR3 region has 15 residues. Germline assignment: CDR1 MNHNY and CDR2 SVGAGI (reference sequence).

As regards this clone: One end of the junction is discordant with germline, which a read error may explain. This chain uses TRBV7-7 with TRBJ2-7; no firm D call. Germline lookup yields CDR1 SSHAT and CDR2 FNYEAQ (reference sequence). This CDR3 has 14 residues. The CDR3 DNA reads TGTGCTAGCAGCCCCGAGCCCCTTTCCTACGAGCAGTACTTC. This gives the protein CASSPEPLSYEQYF. Using reference TRBV7-7 and TRBJ2-7 for the parts outside the CDR3, the full variable domain is GAGVSQSPRYKVTKRGQDVTLRCDPISSHATLYWYQQALGQGPEFLTYFNYEAQPDKSGLPSDRFSAERPEGSISTLTIQRTEQRDSAMYRCASSPEPLSYEQYFGPGTRLTVT.

The chain recombines TRBV19 with TRBJ1-5, with TRBD1 matching 7 bases. The trim removed 6 bases at V and 0 bases at J, leaving 8 bases unmatched. The CDR3 runs 16 residues. CDR1 LNHDA and CDR2 SQIVND come from the germline V gene (reference sequence). The CDR3 sequence is CASSDRDRISNQPQHF. The CDR3 DNA reads TGTGCCAGTAGCGACAGGGACCGTATTAGCAATCAGCCCCAGCATTTT. The full variable domain, rest sourced from reference TRBV19 and TRBJ1-5, is DGGITQSPKYLFRKEGQNVTLSCEQNLNHDAMYWYRQDPGQGLRLIYYSQIVNDFQKGDIAEGYSVSREKKESFPLTVTSAQKNPTAFYLCASSDRDRISNQPQHFGDGTRLSIL.

CDR3 nucleotide sequence: TGTGCCATTAGGGACGGAGCCTACGAGCAGTACTTC. As protein: CAIRDGAYEQYF. The V call is TRBV6-5, the J call TRBJ2-7; D is possibly TRBD1 or TRBD2 (5 bases each). This CDR3 has 12 residues. V gave up 10 bases and J gave up 2 bases, with 12 bases separating them. Germline V gene lookup returns CDR1 MNHEY and CDR2 SVGAGI.

This chain joins TRBV5-1 and TRBJ2-1, with 11 bases fitting TRBD2. Trimming at V came to 1 base and at J to 4 bases, leaving 7 bases not matched to a gene. This CDR3 comprises 17 residues. In germline, CDR1 is SGHRS, CDR2 YFSETQ. Here the CDR3 reads CASSLTSGGSIYNEQFF. The CDR3 DNA sequence: TGCGCCAGCAGCTTGACTAGCGGGGGCAGTATATACAATGAGCAGTTCTTC. The full variable domain, its missing parts supplied by reference TRBV5-1 and TRBJ2-1, is KAGVTQTPRYLIKTRGQQVTLSCSPISGHRSVSWYQQTPGQGLQFLFEYFSETQRNKGNFPGRFSGRQFSNSRSEMNVSTLELGDSALYLCASSLTSGGSIYNEQFFGPGTRLTVL.

In DNA form, the CDR3 reads TGTGCCAGCAGCCCCGACCGCTACGAGCAGTACTTC. Protein sequence: CASSPDRYEQYF. The chain couples TRBV5-6 to TRBJ2-7; the D is unclear. This CDR3 is 12 amino acids long. CDR1 and CDR2 from the germline V gene are SGHDT and YYEEEE. V was pared by 4 bases and J by 3 bases, with 8 bases between.

The count of this clone is one. The genes are TRBV21-1 and TRBJ1-4. TRBV21-1 corresponds to a pseudogene. The CDR3 is made up of 14 amino acids. The CDR3 loop is CASSPGTANEKLFF. The CDR3 bases are TGTGCCAGCAGTCCCGGGACCGCCAATGAAAAACTGTTTTTT.

The chain is built from TRBV4-3 and TRBJ1-1, with a weak D call TRBD1 (6 bases). CDR3 length: 18 amino acids. The V end was cut by 0 bases, the J end by 1 base, with 18 bases between. From germline, CDR1 is LGHNA and CDR2 YSLEER. CDR3 region: CASSQDRGGRLTNTEAFF. CDR3 bases: TGCGCCAGCAGCCAAGATCGAGGGGGGCGCTTAACGAACACTGAAGCTTTCTTT.

The chain uses TRBV18 and TRBJ2-2; D uncertain. CDR1 is KGHSH, CDR2 LQKENI, per germline. The CDR3 totals 14 residues. V lost 0 bases and J lost 8, with 10 bases in between. The CDR3 nucleotides are TGTGCCAGCTCACCACCGTCCCTACTAGGGGAGCTGTTTTTT. This codes for CASSPPSLLGELFF.

J is TRBJ2-3 and V is TRBV9; no firm D call. This CDR3 has 16 amino acids. Trimming stripped 0 bases from V and 0 bases from J, with 11 bases between. CDR1 SGDLS and CDR2 YYNGEE come from the germline V gene. The CDR3 is CASSVAVNPSTDTQYF. The CDR3, as DNA: TGTGCCAGCAGCGTAGCCGTCAACCCTAGCACAGATACGCAGTATTTT.

This chain links TRBV6-2 or TRBV6-3 with TRBJ2-2, with a weak D call TRBD1 (5 bases). The V gene lost 2 bases and the J gene lost 6 bases, with 16 bases spanning the gap. The length of the CDR3 is 16 residues. Germline CDR1 reads MNHEY; CDR2 reads SVGEGT. In nucleotides, the CDR3 is TGTGCCAGCAGTTACGTTGGGCCGGACAATGCCGGGGAGCTGTTTTTT. This gives the protein CASSYVGPDNAGELFF.

The chain joins TRBV7-2 to TRBJ2-7; D gene ambiguous. The ends were cut back, 4 bases at V and 6 bases at J, with 13 bases in the middle. The CDR3 sequence is 13 residues long. The germline V gene encodes CDR1 SGHTA and CDR2 FQGNSA. The CDR3 protein is CASSSPPGSEQYF. As DNA, the CDR3 is TGTGCCAGCAGCTCCCCCCCTGGGTCCGAGCAGTACTTC.

The rearrangement joins TRBV23-1 to TRBJ2-1, with 10 bases aligning to TRBD1. TRBV23-1 is an ORF for which the function is uncertain. CDR3 length equals 15 residues. Germline trimming cut 2 bases from V and 15 bases from J; bases unmatched to any gene: 13. The CDR3 region is CASSQPFPPDRGLFF. In nucleotides, the CDR3 is TGCGCCAGCAGTCAACCCTTTCCCCCCGACAGGGGGCTGTTCTTC.

The chain employs TRBV7-8 and TRBJ1-5, with D perhaps TRBD1 (5 bases). The germline V gene has CDR1 SGHVS and CDR2 FQNEAQ. The CDR3 totals 13 residues. Trimming took off 1 base at V and 6 bases at J, with 7 bases between the two ends. The CDR3: CASSLEGIQPQHF. The CDR3 DNA reads TGTGCCAGCAGCTTAGAGGGGATTCAGCCCCAGCATTTT.

This sequence joins TRBV7-2 and TRBJ2-1, with 8 bases lining up with TRBD1. Per the germline V gene, CDR1 is SGHTA and CDR2 is FQGNSA. This CDR3 region has 16 residues. With 2 bases clipped from V and 2 bases from J, the junction kept 5 bases outside the gene matches. This CDR3 is CASSLWGTGAYNEQFF. CDR3 sequence (DNA): TGTGCCAGCAGCTTATGGGGGACAGGAGCCTACAATGAGCAGTTCTTC.

This chain joins TRBV11-3 and TRBJ2-7; the D is unclear. V lost 3 bases and J 1 base, leaving 7 bases between the germline ends. Germline V gene sequence: CDR1 SGHNT, CDR2 YENEEA. This CDR3 region has 13 residues. CDR3 coding DNA: TGTGCCAGCAGCTTGGGGATTTCCTACGAGCAGTACTTC. Encoded protein: CASSLGISYEQYF.

The chain joins TRBV24-1 to TRBJ2-1; 7 nucleotides match TRBD2. The length of the CDR3 is 14 residues. Trimming removed 0 bases from V and 6 bases from J; junction bases left unmatched: 1. Germline V gene lookup returns CDR1 KGHDR and CDR2 SFDVKD. The CDR3 nucleotides are TGTGCCACCAGTGATTTGGGGACTATCAATGAGCAGTTCTTC. It specifies CATSDLGTINEQFF.

The rearrangement uses TRBV7-2 and TRBJ2-7, with no clear D. Per germline, CDR1 SGHTA and CDR2 FQGNSA. This CDR3 has 13 residues. V lost 0 bases and J 0 bases, leaving 3 bases between the germline ends. The DNA of the CDR3 is TGTGCCAGCAGCTTAGCCCTCTCCTACGAGCAGTACTTC. Amino acids: CASSLALSYEQYF.

In this sample, this clone turned up a few times. The chain couples TRBV7-2 to TRBJ1-6, with TRBD1 as a possible D gene (5 bases). The germline CDR1 and CDR2 sequences are SGHTA and FQGNSA. V was shortened by 1 base and J by 6 bases, with 7 bases between the two germline ends. The CDR3 has 14 amino acids. The CDR3 nucleotides are TGTGCCAGCAGCTTAGGGGACGGTAATTCACCCCTCCACTTT. Protein product: CASSLGDGNSPLHF.

The genes are TRBV2 and TRBJ1-6, with D possibly TRBD1 on 5 matching bases. Germline CDR1 is SNHLY and CDR2 is FYNNEI. The CDR3 has 14 residues. Trimming removed 6 bases at V and 8 bases at J, with 14 bases between. CDR3 amino acids: CASRARDGHSPLHF. The CDR3, as DNA: TGTGCCAGCAGAGCTCGGGACGGACATTCACCCCTCCACTTT.